This TCR beta chain is from a study of neoadjuvant anti-PD-1 for oral cavity cancer (dated by TCRdb to the early 2020s). With regard to the full study: Patients mostly received three to four biweekly doses of nivolumab at 3 mg/kg before curative-intent surgical resection. A fourth nivolumab dose was given around day 43 to patients without progression, and definitive surgical resection was performed in those patients on days 50-56. Responders were defined as patients with complete response, partial response or stable disease by RECIST 1.1; non-responders were defined as patients with progression. There were more than 10 patients in the parent correlative cohort, and the response rate was about 36%.

The investigation overall reported the following: Within PBMCs, T cell clonality (Gini index) was significantly higher in non-responders than responders after neoadjuvant nivolumab. Only a few patients per response group were included in the TCR analyses, and the authors called for validation in larger cohorts. Higher pretreatment blood TCRbeta clonality and lower post-treatment tumor TCRbeta clonality were correlated with higher pretreatment blood Treg/Th17 ratios.

For deep sequencing of PBMC libraries, mostly approximately 460 ng of input genomic DNA was used, and six replicates were run per sample. The immunoSEQ hsTCRbeta kit was used to prepare TCRbeta libraries according to the manufacturer's instructions. The completed libraries were mixed into a single pool at 3 nM, then sequenced with an Illumina NovaSeq 6000 S4 flow cell. The study's processing was this. The immunoSEQ Analyzer was used for raw data preprocessing and quality control. The analysis was limited to productive rearrangements, and each clonotype was defined by a unique CDR3 amino acid sequence. Repertoire clonality was estimated as the Gini-Simpson index, computed with the R package tcR. Gini indices were compared with Student's t test, and associations with tumor size change were assessed by Pearson correlation. Here the immuneACCESS table is served through TCRdb, limited to in-frame sequences with V and J called. Missing clones are a known gap in these copies; in checked studies unresolved V genes cover under half, and the rest lacks a known reason. The V and J calls and clone size are taken from that table; D and trimming were inferred from the DNA. Counted in this sample were over 80,000 clones; about 80% of them appeared once. Jointly, the top ten make up about 3.1% of the sample.

Points on this clone: No antigen is known for it. Per-nucleotide qualities are absent, and no much larger clonotype sits a single base away.

The germline V gene (reference sequence) specifies SGHAT as CDR1 and FQDESV as CDR2. The junction carries 11 bases between V and J, which are trimmed by 1 base and 7 bases respectively. There are 14 amino acids in the CDR3, from cysteine to phenylalanine inclusive. The kept DNA is CDR3 alone, 42 bases in frame from the first base. The sample's time point label, decoded: before neoadjuvant nivolumab. None of the patients had received prior systemic or radiation treatment, and all were newly diagnosed with stage II-IVA oral cavity squamous cell carcinoma. Everyone in the cohort had locally advanced, HPV-negative oral cavity squamous cell carcinoma. No culture maintenance or expansion was done, as the peripheral blood mononuclear cells went straight to analysis. Samples were obtained from a longitudinal correlative study of a single-arm phase II trial of neoadjuvant nivolumab in oral cavity squamous cell carcinoma. Subject-matched pre- and post-treatment PBMCs and tumors from three responders and three non-responders underwent genomic DNA-based TCRbeta sequencing. Peripheral blood mononuclear cells were collected before nivolumab treatment and again after treatment, at the time of surgery. The Maxwell RSC DNA from Cells kit was used to extract genomic DNA from PBMCs.

The TCR was taken from a person aged 35-79 years with oral cavity squamous cell carcinoma. Here the sequenced sample was PBMCs, taken before nivolumab (anti-PD-1) treatment. The chain is encoded by TRBV11-1 joined to TRBJ2-1, with no confident D gene call. The CDR3 here reads CASSLGYSRNEQFF. The DNA sequence is TGTGCCAGCAGCTTAGGCTATTCGCGGAATGAGCAGTTCTTC.